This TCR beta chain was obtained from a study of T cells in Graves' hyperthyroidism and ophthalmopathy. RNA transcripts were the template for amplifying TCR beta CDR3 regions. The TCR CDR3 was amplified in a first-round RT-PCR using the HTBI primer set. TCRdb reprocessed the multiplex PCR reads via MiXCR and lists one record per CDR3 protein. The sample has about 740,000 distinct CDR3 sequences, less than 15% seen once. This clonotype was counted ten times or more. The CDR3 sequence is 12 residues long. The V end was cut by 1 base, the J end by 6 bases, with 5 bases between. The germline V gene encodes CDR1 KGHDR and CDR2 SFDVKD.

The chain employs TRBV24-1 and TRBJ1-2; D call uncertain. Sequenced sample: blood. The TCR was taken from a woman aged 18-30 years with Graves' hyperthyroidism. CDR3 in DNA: TGTGCCACCAGTGATTTCGGGGATGGCTACACCTTC. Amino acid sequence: CATSDFGDGYTF.